Each of the 22 T cell receptor beta chains below was sequenced from the same sample in a study of Graves' ophthalmopathy and Graves' hyperthyroidism (dated 2018 in TCRdb). Data came from an Illumina HiSeq 2000. For repertoire sequencing, the TCR beta CDR3 regions were amplified from RNA transcripts. The first round of RT-PCR was done with HTBI primers and the Qiagen OneStep RT-PCR kit, and was followed by a second round of multiplex PCR, then size selection and purification. Using fastp trimming at Q25 and MiXCR clonotype assembly, TCRdb reanalyzed the public sequencing data and kept in-frame beta chains. Each entry is one CDR3 protein sequence, shown with its most common DNA and genes. For this sample the table gives about 40,000 distinct CDR3 sequences, of which 40% to 65% were detected only once. 15% to 20% of the sample lies in the top ten. Sequences were obtained from peripheral blood. Receptor source: an adult man with Graves' ophthalmopathy.

Relative to its sample, this clonotype is medium-sized. The V call is TRBV2, the J call TRBJ2-7; TRBD1 might be the D (6 bases). The CDR3 contains 11 residues. V lost 6 bases and J 4 bases, leaving 7 bases between the germline ends. The germline V gene encodes CDR1 SNHLY and CDR2 FYNNEI. The CDR3: CASRQGYEQYF. The CDR3 coding sequence is TGTGCCAGCAGACAGGGTTACGAGCAGTACTTC.

The sample holds many counts of this clonotype. DNA for the CDR3: TGCAGTGCAACCCGGACTAGCGGGATTCAAGAGACCCAGTACTTC. It yields the protein CSATRTSGIQETQYF. The gene calls are TRBV20-1 and TRBJ2-5; 12 bases fit TRBD2. V lost 6 bases, J lost 2 bases, and 7 bases stayed unmatched. This CDR3 spans 15 amino acids. Germline CDR1 is DFQATT and CDR2 is SNEGSKA (reference sequence).

Turning to this clonotype: One end of the junction is discordant with germline, which a read error may explain. V usage is TRBV5-1 and J usage is TRBJ2-5, with D hard to call. The V gene's germline CDR1 is SGHRS and CDR2 YFSETQ. This CDR3 has 13 residues. Here the CDR3 DNA reads TGCGCCAGCAGCTTGGGGTGTTCGTCCACCCGGTACTTC. As protein: CASSLGCSSTRYF.

On this clonotype itself: This sequence may be a read error, since a much larger clone differs from it by one base. V gene TRBV18 combines with J gene TRBJ2-7; the D is unclear. CDR1 is KGHSH, CDR2 LQKENI, per germline. The CDR3 contains 11 residues. The V end lost 7 bases, the J end lost 3 bases, and 7 bases lay between the germline ends. For the CDR3, the DNA is TGTGCCAGCTGTGCTGACTACGAGCAGTACTTC. It yields the protein CASCADYEQYF.

Concerning this clonotype: With a much larger clone just one base away, this may be a read error. The V call is TRBV11-1, the J call TRBJ2-7, with 8 positions matching TRBD2. This CDR3 region has 15 residues. In germline, CDR1 is SGHAT, CDR2 FQDESV (reference sequence). The V gene end was trimmed by 5 bases and the J gene end by 2 bases; junction bases not matched to a gene: 8. The DNA for the CDR3 is TGTGCCAGCAGCCCAAGCGGGAGAGGGGCCTACGAGCAGTACTTC. It encodes CASSPSGRGAYEQYF.

The chain carries TRBV5-1 and TRBJ1-2; 8 positions match TRBD1. CDR3 size: 14 residues. Germline lookup yields CDR1 SGHRS and CDR2 YFSETQ. J gave up 7 bases and V 4 bases, and 9 bases lay outside the gene matches. The CDR3 DNA reads as TGCGCCAGCAGCACTTTGACAGGGGAAATTGGCTACACCTTC. This sequence encodes CASSTLTGEIGYTF.

This sequence joins TRBV12-3 or TRBV12-4 and TRBJ2-7; 11 bases fit TRBD2. The DNA end is more similar to TRBJ2-1, so the J call may be wrong. The CDR3 loop spans 13 amino acids. CDR3 bases: TGTGCCAGCAGTACCCGACTAGCGGGAGAGCAGTTCTTC. Residues: CASSTRLAGEQFF.

The chain has TRBV12-2 and TRBJ2-3; the listed D gene, TRBD2, was not tested against the DNA. TRBV12-2 corresponds to a pseudogene. The CDR3 consists of 18 residues. The CDR3 protein is CASRWLTSGGFSTDTQYF. CDR3 bases: TGTGCAAGTCGCTGGCTCACTAGCGGGGGGTTTAGCACAGATACGCAGTATTTT.

The table lists this clonotype with many counts. The chain has TRBV20-1 and TRBJ2-5; TRBD2 matches at 7 bases. The CDR3 sequence is 15 residues long. V lost 6 bases and J lost 1; bases outside the gene matches: 11. Germline V gene lookup returns CDR1 DFQATT and CDR2 SNEGSKA (reference sequence). The CDR3 coding sequence is TGCAGTGCCCCTGCCGGGGGGACTACCCAAGAGACCCAGTACTTC. Protein: CSAPAGGTTQETQYF.

The table lists this clonotype with many counts. The chain recombines TRBV6-1 with TRBJ2-7; D not resolved. Trimming cost V 0 bases and J 0 bases, with 12 bases left between them. Germline V CDR1 and CDR2: MNHNS, SASEGT. The CDR3 is 16 residues long. CDR3 sequence: CASSEAGRRSSYEQYV. The CDR3 DNA reads as TGTGCCAGCAGTGAAGCGGGCAGAAGAAGCTCCTACGAGCAGTACGTC.

The rearrangement uses TRBV18 and TRBJ2-2; D is undetermined. Germline CDR1 is KGHSH and CDR2 is LQKENI. The CDR3 covers 16 residues. The V and J ends lost 6 bases and 2 bases respectively, with 16 bases between them. In DNA, the CDR3 is TGTGCCAGCTCCCCAAGGATCAACTCAAACACCGGGGAGCTGTTTTTT. It codes for CASSPRINSNTGELFF.

V gene TRBV6-4 combines with J gene TRBJ2-1; perhaps TRBD2 as D (6 bases). Germline assignment: CDR1 MRHNA and CDR2 SNTAGT. The germline V and J ends were trimmed by 2 bases and 12 bases, with 11 bases remaining between them. The CDR3 has 12 amino acids. The CDR3 coding sequence is TGTGCCAGCAGTGACGACGGGAGTCGGCAGTTCTTC. Encoded protein: CASSDDGSRQFF.

This clonotype came up many times. The chain couples TRBV6-1 to TRBJ1-5, with 7 bases identical to TRBD1. V lost 0 bases to trimming and J lost 7 bases; unmatched junction nucleotides: 9. Germline V CDR1 and CDR2: MNHNS, SASEGT. The CDR3 has 16 residues. CDR3 in DNA: TGTGCCAGCAGTGAAGCGTCTGGGCAGGGGGACCAGCCCCAGCATTTT. Residues: CASSEASGQGDQPQHF.

The V and J genes are TRBV15 and TRBJ2-1, with D possibly being TRBD1 (6 bases). This CDR3 spans 14 amino acids. In germline, CDR1 is LNHNV, CDR2 YYDKDF (reference sequence). V gave up 4 bases and J gave up 10 bases, with 17 bases separating them. The CDR3 loop is CATSNSDSPYEQFF. DNA of the CDR3: TGTGCCACCAGCAACTCGGACAGCCCATACGAGCAGTTCTTC.

The CDR3 region is CASSGDSTDTQYF. The CDR3 coding sequence is TGTGCCAGCAGCGGGGATAGCACAGATACGCAGTATTTT. The rearrangement links TRBV2 to TRBJ2-3; TRBD2 is a possible D gene (5 bases). Between the trimmed V and J ends, which lost 6 bases and 0 bases, there was a span of 7 bases. This CDR3 region has 13 residues. Per germline, CDR1 SNHLY and CDR2 FYNNEI.

The chain carries TRBV20-1 and TRBJ2-7, with 9 nucleotides matching TRBD1. Trimming at V came to 6 bases and at J to 2 bases, leaving 11 bases not matched to a gene. The CDR3 totals 15 residues. Germline V lookup: CDR1 DFQATT, CDR2 SNEGSKA (reference sequence). The CDR3 region has the DNA TGCAGTGCCCTGATGTCCGGGACAGGGACCTACGAGCAGTACTTC. Encoded protein: CSALMSGTGTYEQYF.

This chain links TRBV5-1 with TRBJ1-2, with D unresolved. V dropped 7 bases and J dropped 7 bases, with 5 bases sitting between them. The CDR3 runs to 9 residues. Per the germline V gene, CDR1 is SGHRS and CDR2 is YFSETQ. The CDR3 DNA follows: TGCGCCAGCCCCAGTGGCTACACCTTC. The encoded protein is CASPSGYTF.

This clonotype was found a few times. The rearrangement joins TRBV7-9 to TRBJ1-3; D is perhaps TRBD1 (6 bases). V lost 9 bases, J lost 7 bases, and 19 bases lay in between. Germline V gene data show CDR1 as SEHNR and CDR2 as FQNEAQ (reference sequence). This CDR3 is 14 amino acids long. The CDR3 bases are TGTGCCAGTTCCGGAGCTGTGGGGGCCAACACCATATATTTT. Translating it yields CASSGAVGANTIYF.

The V call is TRBV9, the J call TRBJ2-3; D could derive from TRBD1 or TRBD2 (5 bases each). Germline V gene data show CDR1 as SGDLS and CDR2 as YYNGEE. There are 15 residues in the CDR3. The V end was cut by 2 bases, the J end by 5 bases, with 15 bases between. CDR3 nucleotide sequence: TGTGCCAGCAGCGTCAGGGACGGACCCGAAGATACGCAGTATTTT. It specifies CASSVRDGPEDTQYF.

Remarks on this clonotype: The junction differs from germline at one of its ends, possibly a read error. The chain is built from TRBV6-1 and TRBJ2-2; D is undetermined. Per germline, CDR1 MNHNS and CDR2 SASEGT. CDR3 length: 14 residues. CDR3 region: CASIWRRDTRELFF. The CDR3 DNA sequence: TGTGCCAGCATATGGAGACGAGACACCAGGGAGCTGTTTTTT.

V is TRBV12-3 or TRBV12-4 and J is TRBJ2-7; D tentatively reads TRBD1 or TRBD2 (7 bases each). Between the trimmed V and J ends, which lost 8 bases and 4 bases, there was a span of 15 bases. This CDR3 is built from 13 residues. CDR3 coding DNA: TGTGCCAGCGGGAGGGGGCCAAAATACGAGCAGTACGTC. The encoded protein is CASGRGPKYEQYV.

This clonotype was seen ten or more times. The chain uses TRBV3-1 and TRBJ1-6; TRBD1 aligns across 7 bases. Trimming at V came to 5 bases and at J to 9 bases, leaving 7 bases not matched to a gene. Germline assignment: CDR1 LGHDT and CDR2 YNNKEL (reference sequence). This CDR3 has 14 residues. This CDR3 reads CASSGGTETSPLHF. The CDR3 nucleotides are TGTGCCAGCAGCGGCGGGACAGAAACTTCACCCCTCCACTTT. The variable domain in full, completed from reference TRBV3-1 and TRBJ1-6, reads DTAVSQTPKYLVTQMGNDKSIKCEQNLGHDTMYWYKQDSKKFLKIMFSYNNKELIINETVPNRFSPKSPDKAHLNLHINSLELGDSAVYFCASSGGTETSPLHFGNGTRLTVT.